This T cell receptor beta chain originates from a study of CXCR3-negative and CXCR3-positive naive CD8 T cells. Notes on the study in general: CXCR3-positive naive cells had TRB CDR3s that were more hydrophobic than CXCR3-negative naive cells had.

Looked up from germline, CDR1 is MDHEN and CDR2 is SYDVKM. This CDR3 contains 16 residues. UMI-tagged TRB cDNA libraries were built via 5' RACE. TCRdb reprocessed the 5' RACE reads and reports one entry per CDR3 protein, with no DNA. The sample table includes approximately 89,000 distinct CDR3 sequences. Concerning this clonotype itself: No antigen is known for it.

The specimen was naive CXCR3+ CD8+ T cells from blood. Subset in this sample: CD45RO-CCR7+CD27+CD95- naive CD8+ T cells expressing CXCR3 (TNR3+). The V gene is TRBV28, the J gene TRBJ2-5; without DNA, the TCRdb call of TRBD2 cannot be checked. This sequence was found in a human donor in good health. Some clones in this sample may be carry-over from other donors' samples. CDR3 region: CASSLDLAGEVETQYF.